The source of this T cell receptor beta chain is a study of tissue T cells after allogeneic stem cell transplantation. Germline trimming cut 5 bases from V and 5 bases from J; bases unmatched to any gene: 2. This CDR3 spans 13 amino acids. Per the germline V gene, CDR1 is SNHLY and CDR2 is FYNGKV (reference sequence). Regarding this clone: Gene names and germline match the mouse. The read halts 1 residue ahead of the CDR3 end, with the missing end drawn from the germline J gene.

Assay used: immunoSEQ multiplex PCR; TCRdb lists only in-frame clones, some missing. This sample has about 48,000 clones, with about 73% found just once. The genes are TRBV3 and TRBJ1-4, with 7 bases lining up with TRBD1. Sequenced material: sorted cells pooled from one or two spleens. The source is a pool of C57BL/6 mice in good health. The CDR3 loop reads CASSPTGNERLFF. The sequenced CDR3 bases are TGTGCCAGCAGCCCGACAGGGAACGAAAGATTATTT.